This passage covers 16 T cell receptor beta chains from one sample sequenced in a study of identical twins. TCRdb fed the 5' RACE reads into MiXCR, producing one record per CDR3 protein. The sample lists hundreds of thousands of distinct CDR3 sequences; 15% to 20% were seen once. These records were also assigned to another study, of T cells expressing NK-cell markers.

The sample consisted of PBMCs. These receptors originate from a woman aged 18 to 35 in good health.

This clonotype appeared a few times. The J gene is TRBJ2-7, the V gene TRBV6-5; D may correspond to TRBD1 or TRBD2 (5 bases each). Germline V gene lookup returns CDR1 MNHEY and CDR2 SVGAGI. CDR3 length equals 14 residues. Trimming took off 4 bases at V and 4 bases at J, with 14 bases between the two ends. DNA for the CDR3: TGTGCCAGCAGTTCCTATCGGGACCGTTACGAGCAGTACTTC. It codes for CASSSYRDRYEQYF.

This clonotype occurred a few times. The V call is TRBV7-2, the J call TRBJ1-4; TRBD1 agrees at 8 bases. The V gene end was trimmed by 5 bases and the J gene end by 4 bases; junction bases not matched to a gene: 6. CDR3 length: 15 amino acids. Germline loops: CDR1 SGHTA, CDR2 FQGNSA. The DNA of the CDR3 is TGTGCCAGCAGCCACCGGACAGGGATTAATGAAAAACTGTTTTTT. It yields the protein CASSHRTGINEKLFF.

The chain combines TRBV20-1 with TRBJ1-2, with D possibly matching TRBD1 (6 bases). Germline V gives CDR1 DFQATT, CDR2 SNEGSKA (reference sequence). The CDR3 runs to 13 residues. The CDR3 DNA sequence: TGCAGCCTCTCAAATAGGGGGAACTATGGCTACACCTTC. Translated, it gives CSLSNRGNYGYTF.

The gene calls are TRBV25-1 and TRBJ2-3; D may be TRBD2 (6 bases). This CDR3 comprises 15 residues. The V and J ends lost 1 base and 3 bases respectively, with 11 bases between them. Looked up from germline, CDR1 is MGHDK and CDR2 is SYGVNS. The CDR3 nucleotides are TGTGCCAGCAGTGAATCGTCGGGGGTGACAGATACGCAGTATTTT. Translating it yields CASSESSGVTDTQYF. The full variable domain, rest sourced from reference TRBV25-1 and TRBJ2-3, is EADIYQTPRYLVIGTGKKITLECSQTMGHDKMYWYQQDPGMELHLIHYSYGVNSTEKGDLSSESTVSRIRTEHFPLTLESARPSHTSQYLCASSESSGVTDTQYFGPGTRLTVL.

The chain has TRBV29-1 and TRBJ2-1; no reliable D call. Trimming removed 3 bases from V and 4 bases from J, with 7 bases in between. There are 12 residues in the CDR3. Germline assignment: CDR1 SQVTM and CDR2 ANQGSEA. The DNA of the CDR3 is TGCAGCGTTGACCTCAGGTACAATGAGCAGTTCTTC. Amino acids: CSVDLRYNEQFF.

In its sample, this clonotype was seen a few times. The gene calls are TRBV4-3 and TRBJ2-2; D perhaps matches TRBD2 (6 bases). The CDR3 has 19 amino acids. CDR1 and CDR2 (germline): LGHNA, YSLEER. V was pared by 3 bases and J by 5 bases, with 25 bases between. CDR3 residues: CASSQAPWAEEGVTGELFF. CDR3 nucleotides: TGCGCCAGCAGCCAGGCTCCCTGGGCGGAGGAGGGTGTTACCGGGGAGCTGTTTTTT.

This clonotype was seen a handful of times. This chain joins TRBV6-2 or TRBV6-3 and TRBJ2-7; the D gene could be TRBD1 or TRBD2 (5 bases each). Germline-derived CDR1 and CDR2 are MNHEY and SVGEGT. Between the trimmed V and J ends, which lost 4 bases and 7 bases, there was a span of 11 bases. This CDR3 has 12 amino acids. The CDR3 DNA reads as TGTGCCAGCAGTTTGGGACCGAGGGAGCAGTACTTC. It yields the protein CASSLGPREQYF.

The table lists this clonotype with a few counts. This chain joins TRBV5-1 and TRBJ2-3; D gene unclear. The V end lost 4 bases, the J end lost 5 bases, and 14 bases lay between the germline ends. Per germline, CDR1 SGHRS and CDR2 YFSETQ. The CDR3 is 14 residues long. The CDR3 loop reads CASSIDPTGDTQYF. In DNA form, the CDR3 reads TGCGCCAGCAGCATCGACCCGACCGGAGATACGCAGTATTTT.

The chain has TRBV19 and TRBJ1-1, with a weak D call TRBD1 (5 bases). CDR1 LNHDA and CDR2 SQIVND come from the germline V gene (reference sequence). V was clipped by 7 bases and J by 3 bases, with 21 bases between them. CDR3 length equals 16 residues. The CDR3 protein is CASKEYEARVDTEAFF. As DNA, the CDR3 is TGTGCCAGTAAGGAGTATGAGGCCAGGGTAGACACTGAAGCTTTCTTT.

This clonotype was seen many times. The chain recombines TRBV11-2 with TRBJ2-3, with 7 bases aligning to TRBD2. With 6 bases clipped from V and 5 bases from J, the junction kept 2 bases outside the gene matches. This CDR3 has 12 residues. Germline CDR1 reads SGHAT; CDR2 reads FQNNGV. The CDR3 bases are TGTGCCAGCAGGGCTAGCGGAGATACGCAGTATTTT. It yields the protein CASRASGDTQYF.

CDR3 residues: CASRTGTNELHNTDTQYF. CDR3 coding DNA: TGTGCCAGCAGGACCGGGACTAACGAACTCCACAACACAGATACGCAGTATTTT. The chain joins TRBV11-1 to TRBJ2-3; 7 positions agree with TRBD2. The V gene's germline CDR1 is SGHAT and CDR2 FQDESV (reference sequence). CDR3 length equals 18 residues. The V gene end was trimmed by 6 bases and the J gene end by 2 bases; junction bases not matched to a gene: 17.

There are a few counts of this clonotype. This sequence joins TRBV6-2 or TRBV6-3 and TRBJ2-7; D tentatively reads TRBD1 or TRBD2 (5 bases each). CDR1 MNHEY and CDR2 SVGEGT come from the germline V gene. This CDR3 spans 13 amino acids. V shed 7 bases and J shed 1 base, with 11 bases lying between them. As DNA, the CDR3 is TGTGCCAGCATGCAAGGGGAGTCCTACGAGCAGTACTTC. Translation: CASMQGESYEQYF.

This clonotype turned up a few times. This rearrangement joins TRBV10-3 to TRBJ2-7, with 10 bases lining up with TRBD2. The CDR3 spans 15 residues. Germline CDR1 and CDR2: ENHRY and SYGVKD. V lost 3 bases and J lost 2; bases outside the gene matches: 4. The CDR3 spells CAISDKAGGPYEQYF. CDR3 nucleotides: TGTGCCATCAGTGACAAAGCGGGGGGGCCCTACGAGCAGTACTTC.

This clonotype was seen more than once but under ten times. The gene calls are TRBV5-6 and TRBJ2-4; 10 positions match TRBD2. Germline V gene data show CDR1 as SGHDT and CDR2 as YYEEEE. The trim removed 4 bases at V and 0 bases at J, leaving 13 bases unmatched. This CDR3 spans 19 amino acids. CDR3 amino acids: CASSLRLAGFIVAKNIQYF. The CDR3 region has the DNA TGTGCCAGCAGCCTCCGACTAGCGGGTTTCATTGTAGCCAAAAACATTCAGTACTTC.

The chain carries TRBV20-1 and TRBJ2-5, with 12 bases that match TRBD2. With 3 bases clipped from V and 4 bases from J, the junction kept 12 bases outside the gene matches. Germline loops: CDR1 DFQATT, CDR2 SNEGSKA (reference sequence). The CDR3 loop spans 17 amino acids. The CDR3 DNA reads TGCAGTGCTAGGACCCCCCTAGCGGGGGGGTTCCGAGAGACCCAGTACTTC. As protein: CSARTPLAGGFRETQYF.

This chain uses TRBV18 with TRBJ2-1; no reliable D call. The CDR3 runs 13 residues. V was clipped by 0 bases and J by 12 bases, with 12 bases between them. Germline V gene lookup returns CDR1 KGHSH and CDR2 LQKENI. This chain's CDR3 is CASSPPPPSRQFF. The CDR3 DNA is TGTGCCAGCTCACCACCGCCCCCTTCGAGGCAGTTCTTC.